This T cell receptor beta chain was obtained from a study of T cell changes during pregnancy in multiple sclerosis. Germline CDR1 SGHTA, CDR2 FQGNSA. The CDR3 has 15 amino acids. J gave up 0 bases and V 5 bases, and 6 bases lay outside the gene matches. Here immunoSEQ multiplex PCR was the method, and the copy in TCRdb shows in-frame clones only, minus some. The sample includes tens of thousands of clones, over 80% of them seen just once. This sequence originates from a female donor in good health, enrolled as a control in a pregnancy study. The rearrangement joins TRBV7-2 to TRBJ1-1, with TRBD1 matching over 7 bases. The input for sequencing was peripheral blood, taken in the third trimester of pregnancy. This CDR3 is CASSTRQGLNTEAFF. The CDR3 DNA reads TGTGCCAGCAGCACAAGACAGGGATTGAACACTGAAGCTTTCTTT.